Presented here are 17 T cell receptor beta chains from one specimen sequenced in a study of cytomegalovirus exposure and HLA in healthy donors listed by TCRdb under 2017. Library preparation was by the immunoSEQ multiplex PCR assay. For the multiplex PCR, a mixture combining 60 forward primers for TCR Vbeta segments and 13 reverse primers for TCR Jbeta segments was used. TCRdb took over this immuneACCESS table, retaining in-frame rearrangements with V and J assigned. Such tables are incomplete; in checked studies, under half of the missing clones stem from an unresolved V gene, and the remainder is unexplained. This sample lists some 38,000 clones; about 53% were detected once. Clones ranked in the top ten supply around 6.5% of the sample. Sequenced material: PBMCs. These receptors originate from a woman aged 40 to 50 in good health and CMV-seropositive.

The chain uses TRBV30 and TRBJ2-2; 7 bases match TRBD1. The ends lost 4 bases at V and 5 bases at J; junction bases unmatched: 13. The CDR3 length is 16 residues. CDR1 and CDR2 from the germline V gene are GTSNPN and SVGIG (reference sequence). DNA for the CDR3: TGTGCCTGGACTTTCCCGGGACAGACTCAAACCGGGGAGCTGTTTTTT. Encoded protein: CAWTFPGQTQTGELFF.

The chain is built from TRBV6-1 and TRBJ1-1, with TRBD1 as a possible D gene (5 bases). There are 14 residues in the CDR3. Trimming took off 6 bases at V and 3 bases at J, with 14 bases between the two ends. Germline V gene data show CDR1 as MNHNS and CDR2 as SASEGT. The chain's CDR3 is CASSVREEDTEAFF. Here the CDR3 DNA reads TGTGCCAGCAGCGTCAGGGAAGAGGACACTGAAGCTTTCTTT.

The chain's CDR3 is CASSLRGPGNEQFF. For the CDR3, the DNA is TGTGCCAGCAGCTTGAGGGGCCCAGGCAATGAGCAGTTCTTC. The V and J genes are TRBV5-6 and TRBJ2-1, with D possibly TRBD1 on 5 matching bases. Germline loops: CDR1 SGHDT, CDR2 YYEEEE. The germline V and J ends were trimmed by 1 base and 6 bases, with 11 bases remaining between them. The CDR3 runs 14 residues.

The CDR3 region has the DNA TGCGCCAGCAGATTACAGGGCGCAACTAATGAAAAACTGTTTTTT. Its translation: CASRLQGATNEKLFF. This sequence joins TRBV4-1 and TRBJ1-4, with D perhaps TRBD1 (6 bases). Trimming shortened V by 6 bases and J by 0 bases, and 11 bases separated the two germline ends. The CDR3 runs to 15 residues. Per the germline V gene, CDR1 is MGHRA and CDR2 is YSYEKL.

This clone was counted a single time. The chain is built from TRBV30 and TRBJ2-5, with 11 bases matching TRBD1. This CDR3 has 15 residues. J gave up 11 bases and V 2 bases, and 13 bases lay outside the gene matches. Germline V gives CDR1 GTSNPN, CDR2 SVGIG (reference sequence). CDR3 residues: CAWSFPTGQGGGQYF. The CDR3 DNA reads TGTGCCTGGAGTTTCCCCACGGGACAGGGGGGAGGGCAGTACTTC. The full variable domain, rest sourced from reference TRBV30 and TRBJ2-5, is SQTIHQWPATLVQPVGSPLSLECTVEGTSNPNLYWYRQAAGRGLQLLFYSVGIGQISSEVPQNLSASRPQDRQFILSSKKLLLSDSGFYLCAWSFPTGQGGGQYFGPGTRLLVL.

The chain carries TRBV7-2 and TRBJ2-1; 8 bases map to TRBD2. The trim removed 5 bases at V and 4 bases at J, leaving 10 bases unmatched. CDR1 is SGHTA and CDR2 is FQGNSA in the germline V gene. The CDR3 consists of 16 residues. CDR3 coding DNA: TGTGCCAGCAGCCCCATCGGGGGGGCAGGTTACAATGAGCAGTTCTTC. It yields the protein CASSPIGGAGYNEQFF.

Only a few counts were recorded for this clone. V and J are TRBV5-4 and TRBJ1-2; a possible D gene is TRBD1 (6 bases). This CDR3 has 15 residues. V was pared by 3 bases and J by 8 bases, with 20 bases between. The germline gives CDR1 SGHNT, CDR2 YYREEE (reference sequence). The CDR3: CASSSKQGDFLGYTF. The CDR3 DNA follows: TGTGCCAGCAGCTCGAAACAGGGTGACTTTTTAGGCTACACCTTC.

The rearrangement joins TRBV30 to TRBJ1-2, with D tentatively TRBD1 (6 bases). Germline V gene lookup returns CDR1 GTSNPN and CDR2 SVGIG (reference sequence). The CDR3 is made up of 16 amino acids. V was clipped by 0 bases and J by 4 bases, with 18 bases between them. The CDR3 reads CAWSVRVDRGFYGYTF. In DNA form, the CDR3 reads TGTGCCTGGAGTGTACGGGTAGATAGGGGGTTCTATGGCTACACCTTC. Full variable domain (missing parts from reference TRBV30 and TRBJ1-2): SQTIHQWPATLVQPVGSPLSLECTVEGTSNPNLYWYRQAAGRGLQLLFYSVGIGQISSEVPQNLSASRPQDRQFILSSKKLLLSDSGFYLCAWSVRVDRGFYGYTFGSGTRLTVV.

The chain is built from TRBV15 and TRBJ2-6; tentative D call: TRBD2 (6 bases). CDR3 length: 17 residues. Germline V gene sequence: CDR1 LNHNV, CDR2 YYDKDF (reference sequence). The ends were cut back, 9 bases at V and 0 bases at J, with 18 bases in the middle. The CDR3 nucleotides read TGTGCCACTCAGCCGGGACTTCTTAGCTCTGGGGCCAACGTCCTGACTTTC. Translating it yields CATQPGLLSSGANVLTF.

As DNA, the CDR3 is TGTGCCAGCAGCCAATCGGAGTGGCAGGGTGGTACGGAGACCCAGTACTTC. As protein: CASSQSEWQGGTETQYF. V and J are TRBV14 and TRBJ2-5; D is perhaps TRBD1 (5 bases). The CDR3 has 17 residues. Germline lookup yields CDR1 SGHDN and CDR2 FVKESK. V lost 2 bases, J lost 5 bases, and 21 bases lay in between.

The genes are TRBV14 and TRBJ2-3; D gene unclear. V was cut by 4 bases and J by 2 bases, with 4 bases left in between. Germline V gene lookup returns CDR1 SGHDN and CDR2 FVKESK. The CDR3 is made up of 12 amino acids. CDR3 loop: CASSPFTDTQYF. In DNA form, the CDR3 reads TGTGCCAGCAGCCCTTTCACAGATACGCAGTATTTT.

CDR3 nucleotides: TGTGCCAGCAGTGCCCGGACAGGGAGCATGGCGGGGGGGCTCGAGACCCAGTACTTC. Its translation: CASSARTGSMAGGLETQYF. The V call is TRBV6-1, the J call TRBJ2-5, with D possibly being TRBD2 (9 bases). This CDR3 is 19 amino acids long. Deletions cut 4 bases from V and 5 bases from J, with 29 bases between. The germline gives CDR1 MNHNS, CDR2 SASEGT.

The V gene is TRBV7-2, the J gene TRBJ1-2; D ambiguous. From germline, CDR1 is SGHTA and CDR2 FQGNSA. The CDR3 totals 11 residues. Trimming took off 5 bases at V and 6 bases at J, with 7 bases between the two ends. Written as DNA, the CDR3 is TGTGCCAGCAGCCACTACAATGGCTACACCTTC. It encodes CASSHYNGYTF.

The chain recombines TRBV7-6 with TRBJ2-7, with 9 bases lining up with TRBD1. Germline trimming cut 5 bases from V and 1 base from J; bases unmatched to any gene: 6. Germline V lookup: CDR1 SGHVS, CDR2 FNYEAQ. The CDR3 runs to 15 residues. This CDR3 is CASSVGTGLSYEQYF. The CDR3, as DNA: TGTGCCAGCAGCGTCGGGACAGGGCTGTCCTACGAGCAGTACTTC.

A single count supports this clone. This rearrangement joins TRBV7-2 to TRBJ2-7; a possible D gene is TRBD1 (7 bases). The CDR3 has 15 residues. Trimming shortened V by 5 bases and J by 2 bases, and 16 bases separated the two germline ends. Germline CDR1 reads SGHTA; CDR2 reads FQGNSA. The CDR3 region is CASSQEGARAYEQYF. The CDR3 DNA reads as TGTGCCAGCAGCCAGGAGGGGGCGAGAGCCTACGAGCAGTACTTC.

This clone was detected a few times. The chain combines TRBV29-1 with TRBJ2-1; maybe TRBD2 (6 bases). Germline lookup yields CDR1 SQVTM and CDR2 ANQGSEA. The CDR3 loop spans 12 amino acids. V was trimmed by 6 bases and J by 4 bases, leaving 10 bases between them. The CDR3 nucleotides are TGCAGCGTGGGGACTTCTTACAATGAGCAGTTCTTC. It codes for CSVGTSYNEQFF.

V usage is TRBV7-6 and J usage is TRBJ2-7; 8 bases are shared with TRBD1. The CDR3 is made up of 12 amino acids. J lost 7 bases, V lost 4 bases, and 3 bases had no gene match. CDR1 and CDR2 from the germline V gene are SGHVS and FNYEAQ. The CDR3 DNA is TGTGCCAGCAGCTCTACAGGGGGAGAGCAGTACTTC. This gives the protein CASSSTGGEQYF.